Shown below are 27 T cell receptor beta chains from a single sample sequenced in a study of T-cell memory formation after mild COVID-19. TCRdb itself ran the 5' RACE reads through MiXCR, one entry per CDR3 protein. Seen here are about 150,000 distinct CDR3 sequences, roughly 15% observed once, and the top ten hold 13% to 15%. Sequencing input: PBMCs or a T cell subset sorted from them (not recorded which). These receptors originate from an adult woman who had mild COVID-19 (a few samples of this study predate the infection). Cell type and time point are not known.

This clonotype appeared a few times. The genes are TRBV10-3 and TRBJ2-3, with TRBD2 as a possible D gene (6 bases). Trimming took off 6 bases at V and 0 bases at J, with 13 bases between the two ends. The CDR3 spans 15 residues. Germline assignment: CDR1 ENHRY and CDR2 SYGVKD. The chain's CDR3 is CAISHVAVSTDTQYF. CDR3 bases: TGTGCCATCAGCCATGTAGCGGTTAGCACAGATACGCAGTATTTT.

This clonotype came up a few times. This chain connects TRBV7-9 to TRBJ1-1; 9 bases align to TRBD1. V lost 0 bases and J lost 2; bases outside the gene matches: 4. This CDR3 contains 16 residues. The germline gives CDR1 SEHNR, CDR2 FQNEAQ (reference sequence). CDR3 sequence (DNA): TGTGCCAGCAGCTTAGCAGGGACAGGGAAAAACACTGAAGCTTTCTTT. Translating it yields CASSLAGTGKNTEAFF.

The chain has TRBV5-5 and TRBJ1-2; D remains unclear. The CDR3 spans 15 residues. The germline V gene has CDR1 SGHKS and CDR2 YYEKEE (reference sequence). Between the trimmed V and J ends, which lost 0 bases and 4 bases, there was a span of 13 bases. The CDR3 DNA reads TGTGCCAGCAGCTTGGGGCCAGACATAAGCTATGGCTACACCTTC. Translated: CASSLGPDISYGYTF. Looking up the rest from reference TRBV5-5 and TRBJ1-2 gives the full variable domain: DAGVTQSPTHLIKTRGQQVTLRCSPISGHKSVSWYQQVLGQGPQFIFQYYEKEERGRGNFPDRFSARQFPNYSSELNVNALLLGDSALYLCASSLGPDISYGYTFGSGTRLTVV.

This clonotype has at least ten counts. This chain uses TRBV24-1 with TRBJ2-3; D is unclear. The CDR3 is 16 residues long. Trimming pared 4 bases from V and 2 bases from J, leaving 15 bases between. Germline V gene sequence: CDR1 KGHDR, CDR2 SFDVKD. The DNA of the CDR3 is TGTGCCACCAGTGACCCTCGGTCAGGCGACACAGATACGCAGTATTTT. This codes for CATSDPRSGDTDTQYF.

This clonotype occurred a few times. V and J are TRBV6-2 or TRBV6-3 and TRBJ2-2; D is ambiguous. CDR1 and CDR2 from the germline V gene are MNHEY and SVGEGT. This CDR3 contains 11 residues. The germline V and J ends were trimmed by 6 bases and 7 bases, with 6 bases remaining between them. CDR3 nucleotide sequence: TGTGCCAGCAGCCGGCACGGGGAGCTGTTTTTT. Its protein product is CASSRHGELFF.

The chain carries TRBV9 and TRBJ2-5, with TRBD2 identical over 8 bases. After removal of 4 bases from V and 1 base from J, the junction contained 6 bases not matched to a gene. The CDR3 has 15 amino acids. Germline V gene lookup returns CDR1 SGDLS and CDR2 YYNGEE. The CDR3 region is CASSLGGAFQETQYF. CDR3 bases: TGTGCCAGCAGCCTCGGGGGGGCCTTCCAAGAGACCCAGTACTTC.

V is TRBV6-6 and J is TRBJ2-5; possibly TRBD1 for D (6 bases). The germline CDR1 and CDR2 sequences are MNHNY and SVGAGI (reference sequence). This CDR3 spans 13 amino acids. V was trimmed by 6 bases and J by 5 bases, leaving 13 bases between them. The CDR3 region has the DNA TGTGCCAGCAGCCCAGGGACACTCGAGACCCAGTACTTC. Its translation: CASSPGTLETQYF.

The rearrangement links TRBV4-1 to TRBJ2-5, with D possibly TRBD1 on 6 matching bases. CDR3 length equals 16 residues. V dropped 2 bases and J dropped 5 bases, with 18 bases sitting between them. The germline V gene encodes CDR1 MGHRA and CDR2 YSYEKL. The CDR3 nucleotides read TGCGCCAGCAGCCAACCTTCAGGGGCCCCCCGGGAGACCCAGTACTTC. Protein: CASSQPSGAPRETQYF.

The V gene is TRBV2, the J gene TRBJ2-1; the match to TRBD1 covers 8 bases. After removal of 6 bases from V and 8 bases from J, the junction contained 12 bases not matched to a gene. The CDR3 consists of 15 residues. Germline CDR1 is SNHLY and CDR2 is FYNNEI. For the CDR3, the DNA is TGTGCCAGCAGCCCCGGGACAGGCCCTTGGGATGAGCAGTTCTTC. Protein: CASSPGTGPWDEQFF.

This clonotype was seen a handful of times. The rearrangement joins TRBV30 to TRBJ2-7; 9 bases agree with TRBD2. J was trimmed by 5 bases and V by 3 bases; bases with no gene match: 14. The CDR3 length is 16 residues. Germline V lookup: CDR1 GTSNPN, CDR2 SVGIG (reference sequence). This chain's CDR3 is CAWRAGGRAATHEQYF. The CDR3 DNA is TGTGCCTGGAGAGCGGGCGGGAGGGCCGCGACCCACGAGCAGTACTTC.

The V and J genes are TRBV20-1 and TRBJ2-1, with a weak D call TRBD2 (5 bases). This CDR3 has 14 amino acids. CDR1 is DFQATT and CDR2 is SNEGSKA in the germline V gene (reference sequence). Trimming took off 1 base at V and 4 bases at J, with 11 bases between the two ends. CDR3 in DNA: TGCAGTGCTAGAGGGCTAGCAGTTTACAATGAGCAGTTCTTC. This sequence encodes CSARGLAVYNEQFF.

The chain uses TRBV18 and TRBJ1-5; TRBD1 is a possible D gene (6 bases). This CDR3 has 15 amino acids. Germline CDR1 and CDR2: KGHSH and LQKENI. Trimming took off 3 bases at V and 2 bases at J, with 11 bases between the two ends. This CDR3 is CASSPSGGGNQPQHF. CDR3 nucleotide sequence: TGTGCCAGCTCACCTTCGGGGGGCGGCAATCAGCCCCAGCATTTT. The full variable domain, in which reference TRBV18 and TRBJ1-5 provide the parts outside the CDR3, is NAGVMQNPRHLVRRRGQEARLRCSPMKGHSHVYWYRQLPEEGLKFMVYLQKENIIDESGMPKERFSAEFPKEGPSILRIQQVVRGDSAAYFCASSPSGGGNQPQHFGDGTRLSIL.

A few counts support this clonotype. The chain links TRBV12-3 or TRBV12-4 to TRBJ2-2, with 7 nucleotides matching TRBD1. The CDR3 has 14 residues. V lost 4 bases, J lost 4 bases, and 3 bases stayed unmatched. The CDR3 reads CASSSTGPTGELFF. CDR3 coding DNA: TGTGCCAGCAGTTCGACAGGGCCCACCGGGGAGCTGTTTTTT.

This clonotype was detected only a few times. J is TRBJ2-4 and V is TRBV5-4; D might be TRBD1 (6 bases). The V gene lost 1 base and the J gene lost 3 bases, with 8 bases spanning the gap. The CDR3 extends over 14 amino acids. Germline V CDR1 and CDR2: SGHNT, YYREEE (reference sequence). The CDR3, as DNA: TGTGCCAGCAGCTTGAAGGGGGTCAAAAACATTCAGTACTTC. Amino acid sequence: CASSLKGVKNIQYF.

The chain employs TRBV20-1 and TRBJ2-7; D gene unclear. Trimming removed 6 bases at V and 2 bases at J, with 17 bases between. The CDR3 has 14 residues. Germline values: CDR1 DFQATT, CDR2 SNEGSKA (reference sequence). CDR3 sequence (DNA): TGCAGTGCCAGTCCGGAGACGGTCACCTACGAGCAGTACTTC. The encoded protein is CSASPETVTYEQYF.

The chain uses TRBV4-2 and TRBJ1-1; D gene unclear. The CDR3 totals 15 residues. Trimming left V 0 bases short and J 0 bases short, with 8 bases between. CDR1 and CDR2 (germline): LGHNA, YNFKEQ. CDR3 DNA: TGTGCCAGCAGCCAAGATTTCCGGGTGAACACTGAAGCTTTCTTT. Translating it yields CASSQDFRVNTEAFF.

Only a few counts were recorded for this clonotype. The rearrangement joins TRBV20-1 to TRBJ2-1; D perhaps matches TRBD1 (6 bases). There are 14 residues in the CDR3. V lost 6 bases and J lost 0, with 12 bases in between. CDR1 DFQATT and CDR2 SNEGSKA come from the germline V gene (reference sequence). CDR3 sequence (DNA): TGCAGTGCCCTGGACAGCTACTCCTACAATGAGCAGTTCTTC. Encoded protein: CSALDSYSYNEQFF.

The chain carries TRBV6-2 or TRBV6-3 and TRBJ2-7, with TRBD2 identical over 10 bases. Looked up from germline, CDR1 is MNHEY and CDR2 is SVGEGT. The CDR3 is 16 amino acids. The V and J ends lost 0 bases and 0 bases, in that order; junction bases with no gene match: 2. The CDR3 region has the DNA TGTGCCAGCAGTTACTCGACTAGCGGGTTCTCCTACGAGCAGTACTTC. Encoded protein: CASSYSTSGFSYEQYF.

There are a few counts of this clonotype. The rearrangement links TRBV7-2 to TRBJ2-7, with D perhaps TRBD2 (6 bases). V shed 4 bases and J shed 2 bases, with 12 bases lying between them. CDR3 size: 14 residues. Germline lookup yields CDR1 SGHTA and CDR2 FQGNSA. As DNA, the CDR3 is TGTGCCAGCAGCTCTAGCGTGGCCCCCTACGAGCAGTACTTC. Translated, it gives CASSSSVAPYEQYF. The full variable domain, completed using reference TRBV7-2 and TRBJ2-7, is GAGVSQSPSNKVTEKGKDVELRCDPISGHTALYWYRQSLGQGLEFLIYFQGNSAPDKSGLPSDRFSAERTGGSVSTLTIQRTQQEDSAVYLCASSSSVAPYEQYFGPGTRLTVT.

The rearrangement uses TRBV11-1 and TRBJ2-1; 8 positions agree with TRBD1. V gave up 5 bases and J gave up 7 bases; unmatched junction bases: 7. CDR3 length: 14 residues. Germline V gene sequence: CDR1 SGHAT, CDR2 FQDESV (reference sequence). CDR3 loop: CASSEDRVGNEQFF. DNA for the CDR3: TGTGCCAGCAGCGAGGACAGGGTAGGGAATGAGCAGTTCTTC.

The J gene is TRBJ2-7, the V gene TRBV20-1, with TRBD1 identical over 10 bases. The ends lost 7 bases at V and 0 bases at J; junction bases unmatched: 3. CDR1 DFQATT and CDR2 SNEGSKA come from the germline V gene (reference sequence). This CDR3 contains 13 residues. The CDR3 coding sequence is TGCAGTGTTGGACAGGGGGTCTCCTACGAGCAGTACTTC. It yields the protein CSVGQGVSYEQYF.

This clonotype was counted a single time. V is TRBV30 and J is TRBJ2-1, with D uncertain. V shed 3 bases and J shed 6 bases, with 15 bases lying between them. Germline CDR1 GTSNPN, CDR2 SVGIG (reference sequence). This CDR3 contains 14 residues. The CDR3 sequence: CAWRIGPTSNEQFF. CDR3 sequence (DNA): TGTGCCTGGAGAATCGGGCCGACGAGCAATGAGCAGTTCTTC. The full variable domain, in which reference TRBV30 and TRBJ2-1 provide the parts outside the CDR3, is SQTIHQWPATLVQPVGSPLSLECTVEGTSNPNLYWYRQAAGRGLQLLFYSVGIGQISSEVPQNLSASRPQDRQFILSSKKLLLSDSGFYLCAWRIGPTSNEQFFGPGTRLTVL.

This clonotype was counted many times. This sequence joins TRBV29-1 and TRBJ2-7; possible D gene TRBD1, 5 bases. The CDR3 sequence is 13 residues long. The V end lost 4 bases, the J end lost 1 base, and 11 bases lay between the germline ends. Germline CDR1 is SQVTM and CDR2 is ANQGSEA. The CDR3 DNA reads as TGCAGCGTTGTTGACCGACAGTCCTACGAGCAGTACTTC. This sequence encodes CSVVDRQSYEQYF.

This clonotype was picked up many times. This chain connects TRBV20-1 to TRBJ2-1; TRBD2 matches 10 bases. The germline gives CDR1 DFQATT, CDR2 SNEGSKA (reference sequence). This CDR3 comprises 16 residues. The junction had 11 bases not matched to a gene; V was cut back by 0 bases and J by 9 bases. Written as DNA, the CDR3 is TGCAGTGCTAGAGATTTTGCGCCTAGCGGGAGTTCTGAGCAGTTCTTC. It yields the protein CSARDFAPSGSSEQFF.

The chain has TRBV14 and TRBJ2-7; D call uncertain. Germline CDR1 reads SGHDN; CDR2 reads FVKESK. This CDR3 comprises 12 residues. Trimming cost V 2 bases and J 1 base, with 3 bases left between them. DNA for the CDR3: TGTGCCAGCAGCCAACGGTCCTACGAGCAGTACTTC. Translated, it gives CASSQRSYEQYF.

This clonotype was found a few times. Germline and junction disagree at one end, which may indicate a read error. This chain joins TRBV6-7 and TRBJ2-1; 12 positions agree with TRBD2. TRBV6-7 qualifies as an ORF whose function is uncertain. This CDR3 spans 19 amino acids. CDR3 loop: CASSYALAGGPSSYTEQFF. The CDR3 bases are TGTGCCAGCAGTTACGCCCTAGCGGGGGGGCCTAGCTCCTACACTGAGCAGTTCTTC.

This clonotype has only a few counts. The chain employs TRBV5-1 and TRBJ2-5; 8 bases agree with TRBD1. This CDR3 is built from 17 residues. Per germline, CDR1 SGHRS and CDR2 YFSETQ. Trimming took 0 bases from V and 0 from J; bases not matched to a gene: 7. CDR3 in amino acids: CASSLASTGGYQETQYF. The CDR3 DNA sequence: TGCGCCAGCAGCTTGGCGAGTACAGGGGGTTACCAAGAGACCCAGTACTTC.